A single sample is the source of the 21 T cell receptor beta chains below, sequenced in a study of patients and donors after allogeneic stem cell transplantation. TCRdb reprocessed the RT-PCR reads via MiXCR and lists one record per CDR3 protein. Of hundreds of thousands of distinct CDR3 sequences in the sample, around 14% are singletons; the top ten hold 9.5% to 13%. Specimen: blood, either unsorted or a sorted T cell fraction (not recorded which). These receptors originate from a human donor who was either an allogeneic HSCT recipient or a stem cell or donor lymphocyte infusion donor (not recorded which). It is not recorded whose cells these are; they may come from a transplant donor.

This clonotype showed up just a few times. The chain joins TRBV20-1 to TRBJ1-5; 8 bases are a match to TRBD1. Looked up from germline, CDR1 is DFQATT and CDR2 is SNEGSKA (reference sequence). Losses at the gene ends were 5 bases for V and 4 bases for J; bases not matched to a gene: 4. The CDR3 contains 13 residues. Here the CDR3 reads CSAGTGPNQPQHF. CDR3 nucleotides: TGCAGTGCTGGGACAGGCCCAAATCAGCCCCAGCATTTT.

This clonotype was picked up many times. The chain has TRBV20-1 and TRBJ1-2; D is unclear. The CDR3 consists of 14 residues. Trimming removed 4 bases from V and 2 bases from J, with 14 bases in between. The germline V gene has CDR1 DFQATT and CDR2 SNEGSKA (reference sequence). The CDR3 nucleotides read TGCAGTGCTACCAAAAGCGGAACCAACTATGGCTACACCTTC. As protein: CSATKSGTNYGYTF.

Comment on this clonotype: A read error is possible here, since a much larger clone lies one base away. The chain couples TRBV29-1 to TRBJ2-1; D is unclear. This CDR3 has 11 residues. Between the trimmed V and J ends, which lost 5 bases and 1 base, there was a span of 3 bases. The germline V gene encodes CDR1 SQVTM and CDR2 ANQGSEA. CDR3 loop: CSVNSYNEQFF. CDR3 DNA sequence: TGCAGCGTTAATTCCTACAATGAGCAGTTCTTC.

The V gene is TRBV9, the J gene TRBJ1-1; D is unclear. Looked up from germline, CDR1 is SGDLS and CDR2 is YYNGEE. V was pared by 0 bases and J by 4 bases, with 7 bases between. This CDR3 contains 13 residues. This CDR3 is CASSVEMSTEAFF. CDR3 sequence (DNA): TGTGCCAGCAGCGTAGAGATGAGCACTGAAGCTTTCTTT.

This clonotype was picked up many times. The chain links TRBV7-3 to TRBJ1-2; maybe TRBD1 (5 bases). The CDR3 spans 15 residues. Germline loops: CDR1 SGHTA, CDR2 FQGTGA. Trimming removed 2 bases from V and 2 bases from J, with 12 bases in between. In DNA, the CDR3 is TGTGCCAGCAGCTTAGGAGGCAGGGTGAACTATGGCTACACCTTC. This encodes CASSLGGRVNYGYTF. The complete variable domain, with remaining parts taken from reference TRBV7-3 and TRBJ1-2, reads GAGVSQTPSNKVTEKGKYVELRCDPISGHTALYWYRQSLGQGPEFLIYFQGTGAADDSGLPNDRFFAVRPEGSVSTLKIQRTERGDSAVYLCASSLGGRVNYGYTFGSGTRLTVV.

The J gene is TRBJ1-1, the V gene TRBV5-6; D gene uncertain. CDR1 SGHDT and CDR2 YYEEEE come from the germline V gene. This CDR3 has 13 amino acids. V lost 4 bases to trimming and J lost 1 base, with 8 bases between them. The chain's CDR3 is CASSALGNTEAFF. The CDR3 nucleotides are TGTGCCAGCAGCGCCCTGGGGAACACTGAAGCTTTCTTT.

This clonotype was detected a few times. This rearrangement joins TRBV20-1 to TRBJ2-3; 7 bases fit TRBD1. This CDR3 contains 16 residues. Losses at the gene ends were 5 bases for V and 4 bases for J; bases not matched to a gene: 15. Per the germline V gene, CDR1 is DFQATT and CDR2 is SNEGSKA (reference sequence). The CDR3 nucleotides read TGCAGTGCTGAGGGGGCGTCTCGCCGGGGTCCAGATACGCAGTATTTT. Translated, it gives CSAEGASRRGPDTQYF.

The chain uses TRBV7-2 and TRBJ2-1; D not resolved. The CDR3 covers 15 residues. Germline CDR1 and CDR2: SGHTA and FQGNSA. V shed 6 bases and J shed 7 bases, with 19 bases lying between them. This CDR3 is CASSSDSTYGNEQFF. CDR3 DNA sequence: TGTGCCAGCAGTTCCGACTCCACCTACGGGAATGAGCAGTTCTTC.

The chain recombines TRBV9 with TRBJ2-5; D is ambiguous. Germline V lookup: CDR1 SGDLS, CDR2 YYNGEE. Trimming took 0 bases from V and 4 from J, leaving 4 bases between them. This CDR3 is 12 amino acids long. CDR3 in DNA: TGTGCCAGCAGCGTAGGTGGAGAGACCCAGTACTTC. Encoded protein: CASSVGGETQYF.

This clonotype was recorded a few times. This chain joins TRBV2 and TRBJ1-6; D is undetermined. In germline, CDR1 is SNHLY, CDR2 FYNNEI. The V and J ends lost 4 bases and 10 bases respectively, with 20 bases between them. The CDR3 runs to 16 residues. The CDR3 nucleotides read TGTGCCAGCAGTGGTCCAAGGGCGAAGGAAGGATCACCCCTCCACTTT. This sequence encodes CASSGPRAKEGSPLHF.

The V gene is TRBV4-2, the J gene TRBJ2-7; 9 bases map to TRBD1. CDR3 length equals 15 residues. Germline-derived CDR1 and CDR2 are LGHNA and YNFKEQ. V dropped 0 bases and J dropped 2; count of bases not matched to a gene: 2. CDR3 DNA sequence: TGTGCCAGCAGCCAAGAGACAGGGGGGGCCTACGAGCAGTACTTC. This translates into CASSQETGGAYEQYF.

The gene calls are TRBV3-1 and TRBJ2-1; D is undetermined. V dropped 0 bases and J dropped 7 bases, with 7 bases sitting between them. CDR3 length equals 13 residues. The germline gives CDR1 LGHDT, CDR2 YNNKEL (reference sequence). CDR3 in amino acids: CASSQDRVNEQFF. The CDR3 DNA sequence: TGTGCCAGCAGCCAAGATCGAGTAAATGAGCAGTTCTTC.

This clonotype was counted a few times. This chain joins TRBV7-9 and TRBJ2-1; 8 bases match TRBD1. The ends lost 5 bases at V and 1 base at J; junction bases unmatched: 10. This CDR3 is 17 amino acids long. Germline CDR1 reads SEHNR; CDR2 reads FQNEAQ (reference sequence). In nucleotides, the CDR3 is TGTGCCAGCAGCACTCCTGCGGACAGGGCTTCCTACAATGAGCAGTTCTTC. Translating it yields CASSTPADRASYNEQFF.

The chain recombines TRBV18 with TRBJ2-6, with a weak D call TRBD1 (5 bases). CDR1 and CDR2 (germline): KGHSH, LQKENI. Trimming took 0 bases from V and 0 from J, leaving 9 bases between them. CDR3 length equals 17 residues. The CDR3 is CASSPPGQGSGANVLTF. Here the CDR3 DNA reads TGTGCCAGCTCACCACCGGGGCAAGGCTCTGGGGCCAACGTCCTGACTTTC.

This sequence joins TRBV5-1 and TRBJ2-5; 7 nucleotides align to TRBD2. CDR3 length equals 16 residues. Looked up from germline, CDR1 is SGHRS and CDR2 is YFSETQ. Trimming took 4 bases from V and 5 from J; bases not matched to a gene: 14. CDR3 sequence: CASSPNVGGGPETQYF. The DNA of the CDR3 is TGCGCCAGCAGCCCCAATGTTGGGGGAGGGCCTGAGACCCAGTACTTC.

At least ten counts were recorded for this clonotype. The V and J genes are TRBV11-3 and TRBJ2-5; D is possibly TRBD1 (5 bases). The V gene's germline CDR1 is SGHNT and CDR2 YENEEA. With 5 bases removed from V and 5 bases from J, the gap between germline ends came to 15 bases. This CDR3 comprises 14 residues. The CDR3 is CASSPPVGVETQYF. The CDR3 DNA reads as TGTGCCAGCAGCCCCCCCGTAGGGGTCGAGACCCAGTACTTC.

The chain has TRBV19 and TRBJ2-1; D ambiguous. V lost 2 bases to trimming and J lost 9 bases, with 8 bases between them. Germline values: CDR1 LNHDA, CDR2 SQIVND (reference sequence). The CDR3 contains 12 residues. CDR3 loop: CASSILSGEQFF. In DNA, the CDR3 is TGTGCCAGTAGTATATTGAGTGGTGAGCAGTTCTTC. Full variable domain (remainder filled in from reference TRBV19 and TRBJ2-1): DGGITQSPKYLFRKEGQNVTLSCEQNLNHDAMYWYRQDPGQGLRLIYYSQIVNDFQKGDIAEGYSVSREKKESFPLTVTSAQKNPTAFYLCASSILSGEQFFGPGTRLTVL.

This clonotype was picked up many times. V is TRBV6-5 and J is TRBJ1-3; a possible D gene is TRBD1 (5 bases). The germline V gene encodes CDR1 MNHEY and CDR2 SVGAGI. The CDR3 has 14 amino acids. Trimming removed 4 bases from V and 8 bases from J, with 15 bases in between. The CDR3 coding sequence is TGTGCCAGCAGTTTGGGCCCGTCCAGGGACACCATATATTTT. This codes for CASSLGPSRDTIYF.

The chain joins TRBV5-1 to TRBJ1-4; no reliable D call. V lost 1 base and J 4 bases, leaving 11 bases between the germline ends. CDR3 size: 15 residues. Germline V gene sequence: CDR1 SGHRS, CDR2 YFSETQ. The CDR3 region is CASSLREGGNEKLFF. CDR3 in DNA: TGCGCCAGCAGCTTGCGAGAGGGTGGTAATGAAAAACTGTTTTTT.

Many counts were recorded for this clonotype. V is TRBV4-2 and J is TRBJ1-1; TRBD1 matches at 7 bases. V lost 6 bases to trimming and J lost 4 bases; unmatched junction nucleotides: 5. CDR1 is LGHNA, CDR2 YNFKEQ, per germline. CDR3 length: 13 residues. CDR3: CASSPTGRTEAFF. The CDR3 nucleotides are TGTGCCAGCAGTCCGACAGGGCGCACTGAAGCTTTCTTT.

The V and J genes are TRBV5-1 and TRBJ1-4, with D tentatively TRBD1 (5 bases). Germline lookup yields CDR1 SGHRS and CDR2 YFSETQ. There are 16 residues in the CDR3. Trimming removed 2 bases at V and 1 base at J, with 12 bases between. The CDR3, as DNA: TGCGCCAGCAGCTTTAGCGGGGCCCGAACTAATGAAAAACTGTTTTTT. This gives the protein CASSFSGARTNEKLFF.